This T cell receptor (beta chain) was sequenced for a study of cytomegalovirus exposure and HLA in healthy donors. Whole-study results and caveats: Some TCR beta chains (roughly 160 of them) were listed as cytomegalovirus-associated. Data from an earlier analysis indicated that most TCR beta V segments were productive either about 87% or about 30% of the time. A few of the chains that were CMV-associated were confirmed in vitro to be specific for CMV antigens. The classifier reportedly diagnosed cytomegalovirus status with high sensitivity and specificity.

About this clone: Its antigen is not known.

V was clipped by 1 base and J by 2 bases; unmatched bases: 1. This CDR3 is built from 15 residues. CDR1 is KGHSH and CDR2 is LQKENI in the germline V gene. It was with 60 Vbeta and 13 Jbeta primers that the PCR ran. TCRdb's table, derived via immunoSEQ multiplex PCR, lists solely in-frame clones and lacks some. Here the sample spans about 140,000 clones, 75% to 80% being singletons. The chain carries TRBV18 and TRBJ1-3; 8 positions agree with TRBD1. The clonotype originates from a woman in her thirties or forties in good health and CMV-seropositive. What was sequenced was PBMCs. The CDR3 coding sequence is TGTGCCAGCTCACCACGGGGACAGGCTGGAAACACCATATATTTT. Residues: CASSPRGQAGNTIYF.